The T cell receptor (beta chain) under discussion was sequenced for a study of blood T cell repertoires in COVID-19. The germline CDR1 and CDR2 sequences are SNHLY and FYNNEI. The CDR3 contains 14 residues. The ends lost 4 bases at V and 3 bases at J; junction bases unmatched: 6. The assay was immunoSEQ multiplex PCR, and TCRdb's table has in-frame clones only and misses some. Of 200,000 to 250,000 clones listed, approximately 82% are singletons. Sequencing input: peripheral blood. This chain links TRBV2 with TRBJ2-7; 7 bases line up with TRBD1. The source is a woman aged 40 to 49 who had recovered from COVID-19. The CDR3 protein is CASSGLGGSYEQYF. The DNA for the CDR3 is TGTGCCAGCAGTGGGTTAGGGGGCAGCTACGAGCAGTACTTC.